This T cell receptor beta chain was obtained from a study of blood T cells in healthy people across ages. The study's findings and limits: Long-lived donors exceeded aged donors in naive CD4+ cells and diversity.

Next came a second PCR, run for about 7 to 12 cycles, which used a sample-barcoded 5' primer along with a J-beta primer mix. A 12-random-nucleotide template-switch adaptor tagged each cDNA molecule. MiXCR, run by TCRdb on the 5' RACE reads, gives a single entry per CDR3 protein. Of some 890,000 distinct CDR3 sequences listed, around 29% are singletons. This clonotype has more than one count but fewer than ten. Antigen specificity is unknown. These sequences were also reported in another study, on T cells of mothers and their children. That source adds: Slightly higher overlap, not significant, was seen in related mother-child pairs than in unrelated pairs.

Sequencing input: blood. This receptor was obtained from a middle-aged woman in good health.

CDR3 loop: CASSNGRNTEAFF. The CDR3 DNA reads as TGTGCCAGCAGCAACGGGAGGAACACTGAAGCTTTCTTT. This chain joins TRBV27 and TRBJ1-1; D unclear. This CDR3 region has 13 residues. V shed 6 bases and J shed 1 base, with 9 bases lying between them. The germline V gene has CDR1 MNHEY and CDR2 SMNVEV (reference sequence).